This T cell receptor (beta chain) was profiled in a study of CD8 T cells in ankylosing spondylitis. Notes on the study in general: Within ankylosing spondylitis blood, a TCR beta motif made up of eight or nine highly homologous variants appeared to be characteristic.

Libraries for TCR beta were made by quantitative 5'-RACE with molecular barcodes. Using its own MiXCR run on the 5' RACE reads, TCRdb lists one record per CDR3 protein. The sample has 700,000 to 1,000,000 distinct CDR3 sequences; 12% are singletons. Comments on this clonotype: As yet, its antigen is unknown.

The sequence derives from a male donor with ankylosing spondylitis. The sequencing sample was made of blood, either unsorted or a sorted T cell fraction (not recorded which).

The CDR3 bases are TGTGCCAGCAGCTTAGTAGCGGGGATCAGCTCTGGGGCCAACGTCCTGACTTTC. Residues: CASSLVAGISSGANVLTF. The rearrangement uses TRBV11-2 and TRBJ2-6; 8 positions agree with TRBD2. The trim removed 1 base at V and 0 bases at J, leaving 5 bases unmatched. The germline V gene has CDR1 SGHAT and CDR2 FQNNGV. This CDR3 spans 18 amino acids. The full variable domain, rest sourced from reference TRBV11-2 and TRBJ2-6, is EAGVAQSPRYKIIEKRQSVAFWCNPISGHATLYWYQQILGQGPKLLIQFQNNGVVDDSQLPKDRFSAERLKGVDSTLKIQPAKLEDSAVYLCASSLVAGISSGANVLTFGAGSRLTVL.